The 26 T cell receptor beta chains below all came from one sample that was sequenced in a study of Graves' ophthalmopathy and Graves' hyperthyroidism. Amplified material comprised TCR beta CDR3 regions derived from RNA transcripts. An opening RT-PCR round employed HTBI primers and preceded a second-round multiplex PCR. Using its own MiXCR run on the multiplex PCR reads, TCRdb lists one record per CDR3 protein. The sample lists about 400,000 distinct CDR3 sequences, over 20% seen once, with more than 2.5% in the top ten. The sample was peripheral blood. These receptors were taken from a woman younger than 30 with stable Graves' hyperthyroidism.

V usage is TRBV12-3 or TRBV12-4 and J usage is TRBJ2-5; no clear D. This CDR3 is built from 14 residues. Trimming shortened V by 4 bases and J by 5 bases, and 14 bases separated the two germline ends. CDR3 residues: CASSYGQKLETQYF. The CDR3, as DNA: TGTGCCAGCAGTTACGGTCAGAAACTGGAGACCCAGTACTTC.

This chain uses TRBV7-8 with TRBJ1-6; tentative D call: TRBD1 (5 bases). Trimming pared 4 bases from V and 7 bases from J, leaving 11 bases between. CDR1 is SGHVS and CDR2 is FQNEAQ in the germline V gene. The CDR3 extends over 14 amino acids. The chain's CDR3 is CASSSDGQNSPLHF. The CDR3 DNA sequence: TGTGCCAGCAGCTCGGACGGACAAAATTCACCCCTCCACTTT.

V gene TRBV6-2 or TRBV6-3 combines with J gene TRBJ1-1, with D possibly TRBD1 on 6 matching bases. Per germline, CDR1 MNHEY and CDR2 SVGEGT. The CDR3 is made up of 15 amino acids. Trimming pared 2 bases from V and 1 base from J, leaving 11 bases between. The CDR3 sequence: CASSYVGAANTEAFF. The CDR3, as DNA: TGTGCCAGCAGTTACGTGGGGGCTGCGAACACTGAAGCTTTCTTT.

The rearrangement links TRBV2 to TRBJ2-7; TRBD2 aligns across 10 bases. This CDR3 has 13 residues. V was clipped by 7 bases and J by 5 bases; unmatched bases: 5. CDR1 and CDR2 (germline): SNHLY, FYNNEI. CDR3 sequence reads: CASTGTSAHEQYF. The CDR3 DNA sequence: TGTGCCAGCACCGGGACTAGCGCCCACGAGCAGTACTTC.

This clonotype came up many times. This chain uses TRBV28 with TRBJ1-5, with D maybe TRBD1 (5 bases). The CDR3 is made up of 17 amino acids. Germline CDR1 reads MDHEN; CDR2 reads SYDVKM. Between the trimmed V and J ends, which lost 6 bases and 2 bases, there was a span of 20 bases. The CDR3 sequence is CASSSLRVPGGNQPQHF. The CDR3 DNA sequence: TGTGCCAGCAGCTCATTAAGGGTACCGGGGGGCAATCAGCCCCAGCATTTT.

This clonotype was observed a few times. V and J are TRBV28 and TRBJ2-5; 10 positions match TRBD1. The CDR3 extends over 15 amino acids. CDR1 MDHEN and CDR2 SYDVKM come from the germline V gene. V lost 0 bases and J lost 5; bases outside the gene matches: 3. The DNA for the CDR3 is TGTGCCAGCAGTTTATGGACAGGGGGCGGTGAGACCCAGTACTTC. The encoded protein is CASSLWTGGGETQYF.

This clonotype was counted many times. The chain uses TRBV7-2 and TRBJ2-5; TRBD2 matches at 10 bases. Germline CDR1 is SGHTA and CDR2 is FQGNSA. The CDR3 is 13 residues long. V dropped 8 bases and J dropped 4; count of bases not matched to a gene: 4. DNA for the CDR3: TGTGCCAGCGCCATAGCGGGAGGAGAGACCCAGTACTTC. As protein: CASAIAGGETQYF.

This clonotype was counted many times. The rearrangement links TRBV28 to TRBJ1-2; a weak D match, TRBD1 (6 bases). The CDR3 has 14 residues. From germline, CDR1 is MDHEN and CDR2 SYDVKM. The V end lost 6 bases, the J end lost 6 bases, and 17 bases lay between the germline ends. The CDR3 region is CASSTGGGLDGYTF. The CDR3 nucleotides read TGTGCCAGCAGCACCGGCGGGGGCTTGGATGGCTACACCTTC.

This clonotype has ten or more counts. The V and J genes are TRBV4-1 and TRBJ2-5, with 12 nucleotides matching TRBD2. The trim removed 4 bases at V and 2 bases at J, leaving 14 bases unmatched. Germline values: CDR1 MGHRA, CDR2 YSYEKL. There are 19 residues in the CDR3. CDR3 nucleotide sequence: TGCGCCAGCAGCCCATCGGGGGCTAGCGGGGGGGGTCTACAAGAGACCCAGTACTTC. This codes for CASSPSGASGGGLQETQYF.

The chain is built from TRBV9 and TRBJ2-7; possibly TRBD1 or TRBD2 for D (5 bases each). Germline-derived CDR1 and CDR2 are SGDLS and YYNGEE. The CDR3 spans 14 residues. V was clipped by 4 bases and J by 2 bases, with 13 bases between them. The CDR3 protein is CASSRRDGAYEQYF. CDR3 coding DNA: TGTGCCAGCAGCCGCCGGGACGGCGCCTACGAGCAGTACTTC. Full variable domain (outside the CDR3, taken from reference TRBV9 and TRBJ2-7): DSGVTQTPKHLITATGQRVTLRCSPRSGDLSVYWYQQSLDQGLQFLIQYYNGEERAKGNILERFSAQQFPDLHSELNLSSLELGDSALYFCASSRRDGAYEQYFGPGTRLTVT.

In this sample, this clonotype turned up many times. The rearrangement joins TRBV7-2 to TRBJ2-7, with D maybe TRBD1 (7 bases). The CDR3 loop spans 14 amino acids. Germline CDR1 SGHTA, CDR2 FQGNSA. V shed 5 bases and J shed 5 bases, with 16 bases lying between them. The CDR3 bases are TGTGCCAGCAGCCCCCAGGGGGGCAGCAACGAGCAGTACTTC. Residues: CASSPQGGSNEQYF.

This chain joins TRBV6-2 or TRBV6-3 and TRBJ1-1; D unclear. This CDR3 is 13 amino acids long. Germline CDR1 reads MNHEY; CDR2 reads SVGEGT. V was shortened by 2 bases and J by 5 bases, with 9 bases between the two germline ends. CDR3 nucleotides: TGTGCCAGCAGTTACGTACAGAGGACTGAAGCTTTCTTT. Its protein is CASSYVQRTEAFF.

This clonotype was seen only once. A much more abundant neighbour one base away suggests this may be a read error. The CDR3 here is CACAGLRVGGYIF. DNA of the CDR3: TGTGCCTGCGCGGGACTAAGGGTTGGCGGCTACATCTTC. The chain employs TRBV30 and TRBJ1-2, with D tentatively TRBD1 (5 bases). Germline V gene sequence: CDR1 GTSNPN, CDR2 SVGIG (reference sequence). The CDR3 sequence is 13 residues long.

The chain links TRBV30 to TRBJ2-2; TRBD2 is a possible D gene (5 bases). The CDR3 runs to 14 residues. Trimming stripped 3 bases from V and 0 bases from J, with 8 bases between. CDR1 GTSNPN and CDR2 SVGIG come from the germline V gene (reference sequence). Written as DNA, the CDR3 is TGTGCCTGGAGACGAGGGACGAACACCGGGGAGCTGTTTTTT. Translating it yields CAWRRGTNTGELFF.

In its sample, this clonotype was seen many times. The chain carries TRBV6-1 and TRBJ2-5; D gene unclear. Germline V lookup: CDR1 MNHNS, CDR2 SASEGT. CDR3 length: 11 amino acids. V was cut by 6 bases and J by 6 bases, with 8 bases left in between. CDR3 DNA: TGTGCCAGCAGGGAGTCAAAGACCCAGTACTTC. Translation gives CASRESKTQYF.

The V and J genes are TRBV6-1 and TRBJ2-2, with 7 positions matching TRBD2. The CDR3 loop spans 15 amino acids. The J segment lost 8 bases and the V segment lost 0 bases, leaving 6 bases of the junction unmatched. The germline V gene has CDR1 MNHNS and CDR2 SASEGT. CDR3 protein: CASSEAPGGTGELFF. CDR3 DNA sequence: TGTGCCAGCAGTGAAGCGCCCGGGGGGACGGGGGAGCTGTTTTTT.

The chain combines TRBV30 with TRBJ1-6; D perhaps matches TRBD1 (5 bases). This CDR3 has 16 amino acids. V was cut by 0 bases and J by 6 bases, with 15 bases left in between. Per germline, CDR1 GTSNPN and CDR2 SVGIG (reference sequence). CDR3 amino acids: CAWSVPPTAPNSPLHF. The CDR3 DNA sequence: TGTGCCTGGAGTGTACCCCCGACAGCGCCTAATTCACCCCTCCACTTT.

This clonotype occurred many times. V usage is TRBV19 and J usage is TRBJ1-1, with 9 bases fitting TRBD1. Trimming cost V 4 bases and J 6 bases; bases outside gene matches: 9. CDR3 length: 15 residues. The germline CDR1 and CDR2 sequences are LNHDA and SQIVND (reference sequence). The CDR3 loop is CASSRPGQGSPEAFF. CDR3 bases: TGTGCCAGTAGTAGGCCGGGACAGGGTTCGCCTGAAGCTTTCTTT.

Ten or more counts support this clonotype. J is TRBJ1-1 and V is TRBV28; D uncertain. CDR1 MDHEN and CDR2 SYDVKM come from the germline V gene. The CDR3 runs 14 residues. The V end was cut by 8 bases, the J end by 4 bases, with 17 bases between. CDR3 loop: CASRLRRKTTEAFF. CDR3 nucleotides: TGTGCCAGCCGGCTGAGGAGAAAGACCACTGAAGCTTTCTTT.

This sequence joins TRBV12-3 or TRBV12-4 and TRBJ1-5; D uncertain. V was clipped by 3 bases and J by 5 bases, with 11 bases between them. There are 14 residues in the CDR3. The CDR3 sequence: CASSFSGPYQPQHF. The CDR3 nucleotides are TGTGCCAGCAGTTTTTCGGGCCCTTATCAGCCCCAGCATTTT.

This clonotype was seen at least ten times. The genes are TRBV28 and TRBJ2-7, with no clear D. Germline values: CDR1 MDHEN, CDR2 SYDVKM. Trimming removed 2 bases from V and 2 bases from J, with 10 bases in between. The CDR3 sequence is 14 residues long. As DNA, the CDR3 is TGTGCCAGCAGTTTAAGGTTTCGAACCTACGAGCAGTACTTC. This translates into CASSLRFRTYEQYF.

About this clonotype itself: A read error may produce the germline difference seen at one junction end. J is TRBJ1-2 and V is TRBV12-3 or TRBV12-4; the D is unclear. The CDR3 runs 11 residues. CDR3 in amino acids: CASISGYGYTF. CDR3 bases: TGTGCCAGCATCTCTGGCTATGGTTACACCTTC.

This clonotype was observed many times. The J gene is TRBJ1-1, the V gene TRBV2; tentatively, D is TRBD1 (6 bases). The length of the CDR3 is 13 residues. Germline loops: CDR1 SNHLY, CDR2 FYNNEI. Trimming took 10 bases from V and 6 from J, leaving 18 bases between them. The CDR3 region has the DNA TGTGCCACGATACAGGGACTAACCGCTGAAGCTTTCTTT. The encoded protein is CATIQGLTAEAFF. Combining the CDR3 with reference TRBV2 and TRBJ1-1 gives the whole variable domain EPEVTQTPSHQVTQMGQEVILRCVPISNHLYFYWYRQILGQKVEFLVSFYNNEISEKSEIFDDQFSVERPDGSNFTLKIRSTKLEDSAMYFCATIQGLTAEAFFGQGTRLTVV.

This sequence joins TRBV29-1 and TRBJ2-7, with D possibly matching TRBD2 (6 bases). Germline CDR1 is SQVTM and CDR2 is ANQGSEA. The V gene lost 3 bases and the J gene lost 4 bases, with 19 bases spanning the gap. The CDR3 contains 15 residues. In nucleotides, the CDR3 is TGCAGCGTTGAGTCAGGGAGGACGTACGGGTACGAGCAGTACTTC. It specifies CSVESGRTYGYEQYF.

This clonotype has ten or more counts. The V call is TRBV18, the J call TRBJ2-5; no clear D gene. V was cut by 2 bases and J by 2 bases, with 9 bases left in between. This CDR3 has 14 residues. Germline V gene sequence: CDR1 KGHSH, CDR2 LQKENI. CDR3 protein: CASSPGRWQETQYF. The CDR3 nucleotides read TGTGCCAGCTCACCAGGGCGGTGGCAAGAGACCCAGTACTTC.

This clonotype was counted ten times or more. The CDR3 DNA reads TGCAGTGCTCCGTTCCGACCCGGCGCGCCCGAGCAGTACTTC. This gives the protein CSAPFRPGAPEQYF. The chain joins TRBV20-1 to TRBJ2-7; D is unresolved. Germline V gene sequence: CDR1 DFQATT, CDR2 SNEGSKA (reference sequence). The CDR3 runs to 14 residues. Trimming removed 5 bases from V and 6 bases from J, with 20 bases in between.